This TCR beta chain was found in a study of cytomegalovirus exposure and HLA in healthy donors. Regarding the study as a whole: Of the V segments, some could not be distinguished, including TRBV6-2 and TRBV6-3, and were excluded.

This clone was picked up a small number of times. As yet, its antigen is unknown. The CDR3 is 14 residues long. Germline V CDR1 and CDR2: SGHRS, YFSETQ. V was clipped by 4 bases and J by 4 bases, with 14 bases between them. PCR primers comprised 60 Vbeta and 13 Jbeta primers. Some clones are missing from TCRdb's copy, which holds only in-frame ones; the method was immunoSEQ multiplex PCR. The table records some 85,000 clones, roughly 70% of them present only once. The receptor was isolated from a man in his forties in good health and CMV-seronegative. The specimen was PBMCs. The chain employs TRBV5-1 and TRBJ1-2, with D possibly matching TRBD1 (6 bases). Written as DNA, the CDR3 is TGCGCCAGCAGCGTAGGGGGGGGCCCCTATGGCTACACCTTC. Protein: CASSVGGGPYGYTF.